The entry below describes one T cell receptor beta chain. As yet, its antigen is unknown. This sample stems from a study of shared clonotypes between healthy human individuals. Study results and caveats: Generation probabilities were higher for clonotypes shared across all four sorted-subset donors than for unshared ones.

Donors comprised only Caucasian adults living in Nashville, Tennessee. Measured with immunoSEQ multiplex PCR; TCRdb has only the in-frame clones, and not every one. The table has around 690,000 clones, around 91% seen once; the top ten hold less than 40%. Sequencing was performed on memory CD8+ T cells from PBMCs. Subset denoted: CD45RO+ cells pooled with CCR7-negative TemRA cells. The sequence came from a man aged 18 to 29 in good health. Some clones in this sample may be carry-over from other donors' samples.

CDR3: CATSRGAPGSSSGELFF. The CDR3 bases are TGTGCCACCAGCAGAGGGGCCCCGGGGTCTAGCTCCGGGGAGCTGTTTTTT. The V call is TRBV15, the J call TRBJ2-2; possible D gene TRBD2, 5 bases. Per germline, CDR1 LNHNV and CDR2 YYDKDF (reference sequence). V lost 1 base to trimming and J lost 6 bases, with 18 bases between them. The CDR3 contains 17 residues.